Presented here are 6 T cell receptor beta chains from one specimen sequenced in a study of early T cells in non-severe SARS-CoV-2 infection. Each CDR3 protein is one row after TCRdb ran MiXCR on the 5' RACE reads. Of some 64,000 distinct CDR3 sequences listed, roughly a fifth were seen once; the top ten hold about 15%. Sequencing was performed on whole blood, taken at baseline. These receptors were collected from an adult who was a healthcare worker with PCR-confirmed SARS-CoV-2 infection or an uninfected control (not recorded which).

V and J are TRBV7-8 and TRBJ2-3, with TRBD1 matching 9 bases. Germline loops: CDR1 SGHVS, CDR2 FQNEAQ. The CDR3 length is 14 residues. J was trimmed by 8 bases and V by 5 bases; bases with no gene match: 8. CDR3 sequence: CASSPRTGVGTQYF. The CDR3 nucleotides are TGTGCCAGCAGCCCACGGACAGGGGTGGGTACGCAGTATTTT.

The chain employs TRBV12-3 or TRBV12-4 and TRBJ2-7, with D perhaps matching TRBD1 or TRBD2 (7 bases each). Trimming cost V 5 bases and J 5 bases, with 13 bases left between them. The CDR3 totals 13 residues. The CDR3 bases are TGTGCCAGCAGTCCACCAGGGGGGGACGAGCAGTACTTC. Amino acid sequence: CASSPPGGDEQYF.

This clonotype was seen a handful of times. The V call is TRBV29-1, the J call TRBJ1-2; the D is unclear. The germline gives CDR1 SQVTM, CDR2 ANQGSEA. The CDR3 totals 11 residues. V was cut by 3 bases and J by 8 bases, with 10 bases left in between. The CDR3 protein is CSVDLAGGYTF. The CDR3 DNA sequence: TGCAGCGTTGATCTGGCAGGCGGCTACACCTTC.

The J gene is TRBJ1-4, the V gene TRBV27; D is unclear. The germline V gene has CDR1 MNHEY and CDR2 SMNVEV (reference sequence). The CDR3 runs to 14 residues. Trimming took 4 bases from V and 8 from J, leaving 14 bases between them. For the CDR3, the DNA is TGTGCCAGCAGTTCGGAACCGTATGGCGAAAAACTGTTTTTT. Protein sequence: CASSSEPYGEKLFF.

The chain has TRBV9 and TRBJ1-3; D gene unclear. The V and J ends lost 6 bases and 4 bases respectively, with 5 bases between them. Germline loops: CDR1 SGDLS, CDR2 YYNGEE. The CDR3 is 11 residues long. CDR3 bases: TGTGCCAGCAAAAAAGGAAACACCATATATTTT. As protein: CASKKGNTIYF.

This clonotype came up a few times. The chain employs TRBV7-9 and TRBJ2-7; 7 bases fit TRBD2. Per the germline V gene, CDR1 is SEHNR and CDR2 is FQNEAQ (reference sequence). The CDR3 length is 16 residues. Losses at the gene ends were 6 bases for V and 1 base for J; bases not matched to a gene: 12. The CDR3 coding sequence is TGTGCCAGCAGTCCCACCCGACTAGCAGGATCCTACGAGCAGTACTTC. Its protein is CASSPTRLAGSYEQYF.